This TCR beta chain was observed in a study of blood T cell repertoires in COVID-19. Study summary: Sources were T cells, B-cell-depleted T cells, or PBMCs; the material itself was cDNA or gDNA.

V was trimmed by 10 bases and J by 4 bases, leaving 16 bases between them. CDR1 is SNHLY, CDR2 FYNNEI, per germline. The CDR3 is 13 amino acids. Authors' data handling: Amplified reference gene primers provided the basis for estimating nucleated cell counts. The data were produced by immunoSEQ multiplex PCR, yet TCRdb's version contains in-frame clones alone and is incomplete. V, J and clone size are those of that table, while D and trimming were read from the DNA. This table has under 200,000 clones, about 87% appearing once. The sample consisted of peripheral blood. This chain links TRBV2 with TRBJ1-1; D perhaps matches TRBD1 (6 bases). This sequence originates from a man in his sixties with acute or convalescent COVID-19. The CDR3 here is CATTGTLSTEAFF. The CDR3 bases are TGTGCCACCACCGGGACATTATCCACTGAAGCTTTCTTT. The full variable domain, in which reference TRBV2 and TRBJ1-1 provide the parts outside the CDR3, is EPEVTQTPSHQVTQMGQEVILRCVPISNHLYFYWYRQILGQKVEFLVSFYNNEISEKSEIFDDQFSVERPDGSNFTLKIRSTKLEDSAMYFCATTGTLSTEAFFGQGTRLTVV.